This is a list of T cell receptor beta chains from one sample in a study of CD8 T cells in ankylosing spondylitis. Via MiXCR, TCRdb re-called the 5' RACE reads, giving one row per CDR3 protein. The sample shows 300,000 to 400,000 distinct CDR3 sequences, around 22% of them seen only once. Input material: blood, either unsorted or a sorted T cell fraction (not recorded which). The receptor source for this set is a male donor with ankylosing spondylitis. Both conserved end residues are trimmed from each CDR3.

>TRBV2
ASSEAGLAYNEQF
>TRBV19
ASSTIGTGKAYEQY
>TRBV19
ASSPRGEDYTHHSGANVLT
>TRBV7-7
ASSLAPRGSGELF
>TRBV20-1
SASASGSGYEQY
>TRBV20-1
SADVTSGRALYGTDTQY
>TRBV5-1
ASSLEGQSQETQY
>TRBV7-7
ASSSTGLQETQY
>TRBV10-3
AIGRVGGVNSPLH
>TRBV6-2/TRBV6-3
ASSWDTFSYEQY
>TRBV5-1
ASSLNQGSGELF
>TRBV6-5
ASSYSRGSPPYNEQF
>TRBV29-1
SATGGRDQPQH
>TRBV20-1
SALGSAGVNEQF
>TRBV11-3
ASSQGTANSPQH
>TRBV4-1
ASSQDSLAGFPDTQY
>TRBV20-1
SALRHINTGELF
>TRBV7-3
ASSLTGDEQY
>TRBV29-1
SAHRVGNTEAF
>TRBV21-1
ASKRTSGRADRREQY
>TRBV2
ASSQDLQGSEAF
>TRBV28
ASSPVENHSYEQY
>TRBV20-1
SARSGQGAAEAF
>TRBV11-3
ASSPSANEQF
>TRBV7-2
ASSSLVNTGELF
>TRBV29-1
SVDNEQF
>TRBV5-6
ASSLVGSNSYEQY
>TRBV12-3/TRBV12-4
ASSLLSGTDTQY
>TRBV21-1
ASSKGGGNSNQPQH
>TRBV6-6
ASSYVGDQPQH
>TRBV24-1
ATSDRQGVRDEQF
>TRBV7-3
ASSPGLAGGSKVDNEQF